This entry lists 12 T cell receptor beta chains sequenced from one sample in a study of blood T cells in healthy people across ages. A second roughly 6 to 11 cycle PCR used barcoded and J-beta primers. TCRdb ran MiXCR on the 5' RACE reads and lists one entry per CDR3 protein. The data show some 1.7 million distinct CDR3 sequences, approximately 30% seen once. Specimen: blood. The receptors shown here come from a woman in her thirties in good health.

The chain uses TRBV9 and TRBJ2-1; possibly TRBD2 for D (6 bases). The CDR3 is 14 amino acids. The V gene's germline CDR1 is SGDLS and CDR2 YYNGEE. The V end was cut by 3 bases, the J end by 4 bases, with 11 bases between. DNA of the CDR3: TGTGCCAGCAGCGCGGCGGGATTTTACAATGAGCAGTTCTTC. Its protein product is CASSAAGFYNEQFF.

The V and J genes are TRBV6-5 and TRBJ2-1; TRBD1 or TRBD2 may be the D gene (5 bases each). From germline, CDR1 is MNHEY and CDR2 SVGAGI. This CDR3 region has 18 residues. V lost 0 bases, J lost 5 bases, and 20 bases lay in between. The CDR3 sequence: CASSYSAPGTRLNNEQFF. CDR3 sequence (DNA): TGTGCCAGCAGTTACTCTGCCCCCGGGACGAGGCTAAACAATGAGCAGTTCTTC.

This clonotype was observed a few times. The chain combines TRBV4-1 with TRBJ1-4; TRBD1 might be the D (5 bases). Germline-derived CDR1 and CDR2 are MGHRA and YSYEKL. The CDR3 sequence is 14 residues long. Trimming shortened V by 4 bases and J by 8 bases, and 14 bases separated the two germline ends. For the CDR3, the DNA is TGCGCCAGCAGCCGGCCGGGGGGGGAGGAAAAACTGTTTTTT. Translation gives CASSRPGGEEKLFF.

In DNA, the CDR3 is TGTGCCGGTAGCGGGAAGACCTACGAGCAGTACTTC. It is translated as CAGSGKTYEQYF. The V call is TRBV30, the J call TRBJ2-7; 8 positions agree with TRBD2. The CDR3 runs to 12 residues. Germline V gives CDR1 GTSNPN, CDR2 SVGIG (reference sequence). V shed 8 bases, J shed 2 bases, and the junction held 5 bases outside the gene matches.

The rearrangement links TRBV5-4 to TRBJ2-2; D call uncertain. The CDR3 contains 13 residues. Per the germline V gene, CDR1 is SGHNT and CDR2 is YYREEE (reference sequence). Trimming removed 2 bases at V and 7 bases at J, with 9 bases between. CDR3 nucleotides: TGTGCCAGCAGCTTTGACCAATTCGGGGAGCTGTTTTTT. This codes for CASSFDQFGELFF. The whole variable domain, remainder taken from reference TRBV5-4 and TRBJ2-2, is ETGVTQSPTHLIKTRGQQVTLRCSSQSGHNTVSWYQQALGQGPQFIFQYYREEENGRGNFPPRFSGLQFPNYSSELNVNALELDDSALYLCASSFDQFGELFFGEGSRLTVL.

The chain carries TRBV2 and TRBJ2-2; no definite D call. The CDR3 totals 12 residues. Germline values: CDR1 SNHLY, CDR2 FYNNEI. V was shortened by 4 bases and J by 7 bases, with 7 bases between the two germline ends. CDR3 in amino acids: CASSVWIGELFF. The CDR3, as DNA: TGTGCCAGCAGTGTGTGGATCGGGGAGCTGTTTTTT.

This clonotype was counted ten times or more. The rearrangement uses TRBV4-1 and TRBJ2-4, with D hard to call. The CDR3 length is 15 residues. The V and J ends lost 5 bases and 2 bases respectively, with 13 bases between them. Germline CDR1 is MGHRA and CDR2 is YSYEKL. The CDR3 nucleotides are TGCGCCAGCAGCGAGTCCCGGATCTCCAAAAACATTCAGTACTTC. It specifies CASSESRISKNIQYF.

This clonotype has just one count. A much larger clonotype is one base distant, so this may be a read error. The V gene is TRBV12-3 or TRBV12-4, the J gene TRBJ2-5; 7 bases agree with TRBD1. V dropped 9 bases and J dropped 6; count of bases not matched to a gene: 4. The length of the CDR3 is 11 residues. The CDR3 spells CARTQGKTQYF. Written as DNA, the CDR3 is TGTGCCAGGACACAGGGGAAGACCCAGTACTTC.

The table lists this clonotype with a few counts. This sequence joins TRBV29-1 and TRBJ2-1; 12 bases match TRBD2. The CDR3 is 15 amino acids. Germline CDR1 is SQVTM and CDR2 is ANQGSEA. Unmatched junction bases numbered 10, after V lost 6 bases and J lost 7 bases. This CDR3 is CSVHPGLAGPNEQFF. DNA of the CDR3: TGCAGCGTCCACCCAGGACTAGCGGGACCAAATGAGCAGTTCTTC.

This clonotype was counted ten times or more. This rearrangement joins TRBV5-1 to TRBJ2-1; the match to TRBD2 covers 8 bases. V lost 1 base and J lost 2; bases outside the gene matches: 2. This CDR3 comprises 15 residues. Germline CDR1 and CDR2: SGHRS and YFSETQ. This CDR3 is CASSLTSGAYNEQFF. The CDR3 DNA is TGCGCCAGCAGCTTGACTAGCGGAGCCTACAATGAGCAGTTCTTC.

The chain combines TRBV29-1 with TRBJ1-3, with D possibly TRBD1 on 5 matching bases. V lost 5 bases and J lost 4, with 9 bases in between. Per germline, CDR1 SQVTM and CDR2 ANQGSEA. The CDR3 has 12 residues. The CDR3 loop reads CSVFTGGNTIYF. In DNA, the CDR3 is TGCAGCGTTTTTACAGGAGGAAACACCATATATTTT.

The V gene is TRBV5-5, the J gene TRBJ1-2; 8 bases align to TRBD1. Germline values: CDR1 SGHKS, CDR2 YYEKEE (reference sequence). The CDR3 contains 18 residues. The junction had 17 bases not matched to a gene; V was cut back by 4 bases and J by 3 bases. CDR3 region: CASSRRQGRRWGDYGYTF. DNA of the CDR3: TGTGCCAGCAGCCGTCGACAGGGGCGCCGTTGGGGAGACTATGGCTACACCTTC.